This paragraph covers one T cell receptor beta chain sequence. The CDR3 sequence is 18 residues long. V was trimmed by 4 bases and J by 2 bases, leaving 22 bases between them. Germline CDR1 SEHNR, CDR2 FQNEAQ (reference sequence). These data come from a study of control samples from healthy donors and cancer patients. The method was immunoSEQ multiplex PCR; TCRdb's version includes in-frame clones alone and lacks a portion of them. The sample gives 150,000 to 160,000 clones, over 90% of which show up once; over 2% is in the top ten. The TCR comes from a man between 50 and 59 years old in good health. The material sequenced was blood. The V and J genes are TRBV7-9 and TRBJ2-3; maybe TRBD2 (5 bases). The CDR3 region is CASSSARSASRDTDTQYF. DNA for the CDR3: TGTGCCAGCAGCTCGGCCCGAAGCGCTAGCCGTGACACAGATACGCAGTATTTT.